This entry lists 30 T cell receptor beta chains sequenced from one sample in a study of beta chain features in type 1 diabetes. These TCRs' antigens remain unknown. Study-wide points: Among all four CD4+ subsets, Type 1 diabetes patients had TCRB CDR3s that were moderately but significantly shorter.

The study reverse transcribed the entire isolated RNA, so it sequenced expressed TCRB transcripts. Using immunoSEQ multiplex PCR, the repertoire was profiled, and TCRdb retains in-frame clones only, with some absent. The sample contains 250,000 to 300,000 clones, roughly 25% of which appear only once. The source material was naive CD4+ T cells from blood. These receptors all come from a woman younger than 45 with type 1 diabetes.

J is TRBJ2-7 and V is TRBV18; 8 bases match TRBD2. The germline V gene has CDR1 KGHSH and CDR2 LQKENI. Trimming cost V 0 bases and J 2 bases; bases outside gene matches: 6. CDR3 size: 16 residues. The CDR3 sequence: CASSPPSGTVTYEQYF. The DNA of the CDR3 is TGTGCCAGCTCACCACCTAGCGGGACCGTTACCTACGAGCAGTACTTC.

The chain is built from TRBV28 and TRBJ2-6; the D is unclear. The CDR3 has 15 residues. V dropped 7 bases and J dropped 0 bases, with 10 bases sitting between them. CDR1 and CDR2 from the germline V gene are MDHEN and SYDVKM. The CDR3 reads CASNLRGSGANVLTF. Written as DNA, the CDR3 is TGTGCCAGCAATCTTAGAGGCTCTGGGGCCAACGTCCTGACTTTC.

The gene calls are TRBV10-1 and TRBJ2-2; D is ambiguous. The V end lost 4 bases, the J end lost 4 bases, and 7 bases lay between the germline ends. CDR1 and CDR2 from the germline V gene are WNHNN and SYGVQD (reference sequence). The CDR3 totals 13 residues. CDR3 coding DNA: TGCGCCAGCAGTGGAACGGTCACCGGGGAGCTGTTTTTT. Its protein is CASSGTVTGELFF.

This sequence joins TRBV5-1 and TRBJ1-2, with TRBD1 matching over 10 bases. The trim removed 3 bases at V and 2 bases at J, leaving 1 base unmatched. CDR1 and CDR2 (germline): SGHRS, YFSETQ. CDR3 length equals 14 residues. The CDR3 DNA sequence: TGCGCCAGCAGCTCGGGACAGGGGAACTATGGCTACACCTTC. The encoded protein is CASSSGQGNYGYTF.

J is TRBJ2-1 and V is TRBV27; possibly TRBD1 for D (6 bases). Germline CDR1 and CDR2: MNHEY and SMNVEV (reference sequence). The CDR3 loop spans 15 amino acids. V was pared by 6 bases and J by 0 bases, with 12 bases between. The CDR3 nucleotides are TGTGCCAGCAGAAACAGGGCCAACTCCTACAATGAGCAGTTCTTC. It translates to CASRNRANSYNEQFF.

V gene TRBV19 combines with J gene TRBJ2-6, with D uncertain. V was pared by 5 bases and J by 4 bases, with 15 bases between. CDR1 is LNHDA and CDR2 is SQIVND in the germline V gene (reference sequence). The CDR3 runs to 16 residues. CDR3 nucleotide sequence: TGTGCCAGTAGTCTCGACACCATTCAAGGGGCCAACGTCCTGACTTTC. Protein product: CASSLDTIQGANVLTF.

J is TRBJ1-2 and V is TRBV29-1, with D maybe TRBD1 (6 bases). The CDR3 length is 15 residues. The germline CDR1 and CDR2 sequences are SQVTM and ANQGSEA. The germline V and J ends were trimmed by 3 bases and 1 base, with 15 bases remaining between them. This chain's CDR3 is CSVERDTNLNYGYTF. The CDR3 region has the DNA TGCAGCGTTGAGAGGGACACTAACCTTAACTATGGCTACACCTTC.

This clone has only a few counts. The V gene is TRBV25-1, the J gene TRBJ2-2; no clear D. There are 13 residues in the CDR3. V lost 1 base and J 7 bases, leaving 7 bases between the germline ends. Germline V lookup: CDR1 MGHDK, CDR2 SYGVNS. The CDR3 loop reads CASSEFRYGELFF. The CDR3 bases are TGTGCCAGCAGTGAATTCCGGTACGGGGAGCTGTTTTTT.

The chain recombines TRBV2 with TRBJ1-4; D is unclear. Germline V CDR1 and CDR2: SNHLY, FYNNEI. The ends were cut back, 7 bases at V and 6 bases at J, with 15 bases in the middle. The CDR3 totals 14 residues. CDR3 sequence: CASNVWREDEKLFF. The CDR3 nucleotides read TGTGCCAGCAACGTATGGAGGGAGGATGAAAAACTGTTTTTT.

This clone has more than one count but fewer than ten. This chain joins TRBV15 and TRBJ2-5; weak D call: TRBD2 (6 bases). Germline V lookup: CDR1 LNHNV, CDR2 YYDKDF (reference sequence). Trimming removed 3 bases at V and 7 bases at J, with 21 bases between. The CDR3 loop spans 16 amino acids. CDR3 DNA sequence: TGTGCCACCAGCAGTAGATACGGAGGGGCCGGTGGGACCCAGTACTTC. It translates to CATSSRYGGAGGTQYF.

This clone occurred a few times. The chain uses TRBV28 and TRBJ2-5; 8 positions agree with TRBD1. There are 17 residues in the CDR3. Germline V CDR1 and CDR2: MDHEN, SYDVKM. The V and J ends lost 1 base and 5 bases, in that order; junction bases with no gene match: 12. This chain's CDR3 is CASSLSFLGHRGETQYF. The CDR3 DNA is TGTGCCAGCAGTTTATCCTTCCTGGGACACAGGGGGGAGACCCAGTACTTC. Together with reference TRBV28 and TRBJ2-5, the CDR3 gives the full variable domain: DVKVTQSSRYLVKRTGEKVFLECVQDMDHENMFWYRQDPGLGLRLIYFSYDVKMKEKGDIPEGYSVSREKKERFSLILESASTNQTSMYLCASSLSFLGHRGETQYFGPGTRLLVL.

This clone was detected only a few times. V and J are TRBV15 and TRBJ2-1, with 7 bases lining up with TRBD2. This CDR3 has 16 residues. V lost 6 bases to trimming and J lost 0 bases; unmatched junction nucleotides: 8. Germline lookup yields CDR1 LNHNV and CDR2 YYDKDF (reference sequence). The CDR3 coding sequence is TGTGCCACCAGGGTCTCGCGGGAGAGCTCCTACAATGAGCAGTTCTTC. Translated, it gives CATRVSRESSYNEQFF.

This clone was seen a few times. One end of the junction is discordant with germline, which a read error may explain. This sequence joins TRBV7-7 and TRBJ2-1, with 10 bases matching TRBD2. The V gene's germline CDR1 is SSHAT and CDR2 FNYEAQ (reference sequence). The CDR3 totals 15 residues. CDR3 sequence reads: CASSLGLAQGNEQFF. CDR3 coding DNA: TGTGCTAGCAGCTTGGGACTAGCGCAGGGGAATGAGCAGTTCTTC.

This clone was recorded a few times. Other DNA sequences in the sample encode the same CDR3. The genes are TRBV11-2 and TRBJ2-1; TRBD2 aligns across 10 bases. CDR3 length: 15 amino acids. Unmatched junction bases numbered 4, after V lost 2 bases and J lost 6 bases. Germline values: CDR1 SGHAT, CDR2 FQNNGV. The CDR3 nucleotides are TGTGCCAGCAGCTTACTAGCGGGAGCTAGCAATGAGCAGTTCTTC. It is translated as CASSLLAGASNEQFF.

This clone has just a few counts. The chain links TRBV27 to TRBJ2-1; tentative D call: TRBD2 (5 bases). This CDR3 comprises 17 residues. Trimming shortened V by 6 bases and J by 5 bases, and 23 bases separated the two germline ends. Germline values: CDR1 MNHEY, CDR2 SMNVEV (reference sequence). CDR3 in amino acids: CASSDMRTWYIDNEQFF. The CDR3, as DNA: TGTGCCAGCAGCGATATGAGGACTTGGTATATTGACAATGAGCAGTTCTTC.

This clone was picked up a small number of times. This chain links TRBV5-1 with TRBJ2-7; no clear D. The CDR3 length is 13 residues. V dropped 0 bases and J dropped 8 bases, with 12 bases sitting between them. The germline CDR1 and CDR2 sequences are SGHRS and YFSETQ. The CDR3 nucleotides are TGCGCCAGCAGCTTGGGTACAGTACTTCAGCAGTACTTC. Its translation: CASSLGTVLQQYF.

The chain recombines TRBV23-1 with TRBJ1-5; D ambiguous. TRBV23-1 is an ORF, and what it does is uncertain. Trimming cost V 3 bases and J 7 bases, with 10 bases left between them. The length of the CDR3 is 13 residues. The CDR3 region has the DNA TGCGCCAGCAGTCACGAGGGCGGGCAGCCCCAGCATTTT. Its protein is CASSHEGGQPQHF.

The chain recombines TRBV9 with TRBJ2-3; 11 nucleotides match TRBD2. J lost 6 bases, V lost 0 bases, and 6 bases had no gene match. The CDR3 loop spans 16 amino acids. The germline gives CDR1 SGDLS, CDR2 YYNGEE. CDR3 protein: CASSVVSGRARDTQYF. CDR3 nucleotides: TGTGCCAGCAGCGTAGTTAGCGGGAGGGCCCGGGATACGCAGTATTTT.

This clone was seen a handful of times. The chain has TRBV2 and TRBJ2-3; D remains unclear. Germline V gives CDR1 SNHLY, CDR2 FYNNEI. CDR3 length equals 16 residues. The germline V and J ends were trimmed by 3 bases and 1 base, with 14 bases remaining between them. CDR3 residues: CASSDAVNAGTDTQYF. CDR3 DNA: TGTGCCAGCAGTGACGCGGTTAATGCGGGCACAGATACGCAGTATTTT.

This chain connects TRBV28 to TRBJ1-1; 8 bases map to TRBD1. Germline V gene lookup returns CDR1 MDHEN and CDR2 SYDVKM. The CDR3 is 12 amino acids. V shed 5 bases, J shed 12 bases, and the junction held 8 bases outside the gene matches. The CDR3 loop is CASSPGTGLTFF. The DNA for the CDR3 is TGTGCCAGCAGTCCGGGGACAGGTCTGACTTTCTTT.

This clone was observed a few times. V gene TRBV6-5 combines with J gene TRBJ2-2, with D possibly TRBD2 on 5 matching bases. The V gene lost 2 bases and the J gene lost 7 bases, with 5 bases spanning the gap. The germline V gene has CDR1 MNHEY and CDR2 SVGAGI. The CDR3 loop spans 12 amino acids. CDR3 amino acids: CASSYRGGELFF. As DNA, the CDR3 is TGTGCCAGCAGTTACCGGGGCGGGGAGCTGTTTTTT.

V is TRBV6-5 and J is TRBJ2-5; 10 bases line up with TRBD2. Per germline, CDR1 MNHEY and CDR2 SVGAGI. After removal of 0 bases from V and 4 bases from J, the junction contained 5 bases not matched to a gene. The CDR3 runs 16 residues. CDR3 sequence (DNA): TGTGCCAGCAGTTACTCGAATAGACTAGCGGGAGAGACCCAGTACTTC. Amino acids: CASSYSNRLAGETQYF.

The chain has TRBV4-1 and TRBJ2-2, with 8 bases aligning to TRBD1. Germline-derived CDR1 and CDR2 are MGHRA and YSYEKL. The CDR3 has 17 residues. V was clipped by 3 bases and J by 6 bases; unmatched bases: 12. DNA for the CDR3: TGCGCCAGCAGCCAGAGAAGTTCAGGGGGCTGGGCCGGGGAGCTGTTTTTT. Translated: CASSQRSSGGWAGELFF.

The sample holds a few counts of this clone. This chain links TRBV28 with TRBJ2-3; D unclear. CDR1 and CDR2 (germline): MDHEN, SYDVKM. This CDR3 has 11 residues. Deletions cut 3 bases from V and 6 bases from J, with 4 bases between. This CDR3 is CASSLEDTQYF. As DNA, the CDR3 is TGTGCCAGCAGTTTGGAGGATACGCAGTATTTT. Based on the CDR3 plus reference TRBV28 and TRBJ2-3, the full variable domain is DVKVTQSSRYLVKRTGEKVFLECVQDMDHENMFWYRQDPGLGLRLIYFSYDVKMKEKGDIPEGYSVSREKKERFSLILESASTNQTSMYLCASSLEDTQYFGPGTRLTVL.

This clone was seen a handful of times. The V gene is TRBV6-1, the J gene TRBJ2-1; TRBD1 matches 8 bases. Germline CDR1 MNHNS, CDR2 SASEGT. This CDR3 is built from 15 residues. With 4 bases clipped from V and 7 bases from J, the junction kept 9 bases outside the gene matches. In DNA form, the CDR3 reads TGTGCCAGCAGTGGAGCAGGGGGCTATCGGAATGAGCAGTTCTTC. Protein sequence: CASSGAGGYRNEQFF.

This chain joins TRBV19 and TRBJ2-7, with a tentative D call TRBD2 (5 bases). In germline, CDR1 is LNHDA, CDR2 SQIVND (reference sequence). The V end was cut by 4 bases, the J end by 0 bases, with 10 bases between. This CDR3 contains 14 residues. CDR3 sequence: CASSKETNSYEQYF. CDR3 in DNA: TGTGCCAGTAGTAAGGAGACTAACTCCTACGAGCAGTACTTC.

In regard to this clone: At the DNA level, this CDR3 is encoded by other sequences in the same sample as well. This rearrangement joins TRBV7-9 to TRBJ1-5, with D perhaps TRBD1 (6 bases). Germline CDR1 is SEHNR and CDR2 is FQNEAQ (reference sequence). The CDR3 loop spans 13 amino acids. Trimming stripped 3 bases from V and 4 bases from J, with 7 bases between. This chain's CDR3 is CASSLDRNQPQHF. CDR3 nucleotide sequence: TGTGCCAGCAGCTTGGACAGAAATCAGCCCCAGCATTTT.

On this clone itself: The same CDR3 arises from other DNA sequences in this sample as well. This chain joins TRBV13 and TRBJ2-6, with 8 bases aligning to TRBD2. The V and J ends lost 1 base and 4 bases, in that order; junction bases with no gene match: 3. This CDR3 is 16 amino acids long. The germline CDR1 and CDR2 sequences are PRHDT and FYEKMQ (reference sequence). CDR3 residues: CASSLAGGSGANVLTF. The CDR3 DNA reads TGTGCCAGCAGCTTAGCGGGAGGGAGCGGGGCCAACGTCCTGACTTTC. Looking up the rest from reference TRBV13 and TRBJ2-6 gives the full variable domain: AAGVIQSPRHLIKEKRETATLKCYPIPRHDTVYWYQQGPGQDPQFLISFYEKMQSDKGSIPDRFSAQQFSDYHSELNMSSLELGDSALYFCASSLAGGSGANVLTFGAGSRLTVL.

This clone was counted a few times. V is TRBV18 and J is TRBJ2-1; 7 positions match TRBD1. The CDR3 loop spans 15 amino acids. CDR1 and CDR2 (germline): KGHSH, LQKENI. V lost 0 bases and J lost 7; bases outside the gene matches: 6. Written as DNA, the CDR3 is TGTGCCAGCTCACCACCGGACAGGATCGGGAATGAGCAGTTCTTC. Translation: CASSPPDRIGNEQFF.

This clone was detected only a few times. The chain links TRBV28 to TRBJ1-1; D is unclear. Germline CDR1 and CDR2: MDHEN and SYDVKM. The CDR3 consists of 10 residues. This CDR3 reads CVAGNTEAFF. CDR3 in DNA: TGTGTCGCGGGTAACACTGAAGCTTTCTTT.